Listed here are 9 T cell receptor beta chains from one sample, sequenced in a study of blood T cells in healthy people across ages. For the second PCR, which ran for about 7 to 11 cycles, a sample-barcoded 5' primer and a J-beta primer mix were used. TCRdb re-derived calls from the 5' RACE reads in MiXCR, one entry per CDR3 protein. The sample shows around 1,800,000 distinct CDR3 sequences, 35% to 50% of them seen only once. The sample taken for sequencing was blood. The receptors were gathered from a human donor in good health.

This chain uses TRBV5-1 with TRBJ2-6; TRBD1 matches 7 bases. With 6 bases clipped from V and 0 bases from J, the junction kept 9 bases outside the gene matches. This CDR3 spans 17 amino acids. CDR1 is SGHRS and CDR2 is YFSETQ in the germline V gene. The CDR3 loop is CASNDRDGPSGANVLTF. The CDR3 nucleotides read TGCGCCAGCAACGACAGGGACGGACCCTCTGGGGCCAACGTCCTGACTTTC.

Only a few counts were recorded for this clonotype. The J gene is TRBJ2-5, the V gene TRBV6-1, with 16 positions matching TRBD2. Per the germline V gene, CDR1 is MNHNS and CDR2 is SASEGT. The CDR3 sequence is 17 residues long. With 8 bases clipped from V and 1 base from J, the junction kept 7 bases outside the gene matches. The CDR3 loop reads CASVPGTSGGAQETQYF. For the CDR3, the DNA is TGTGCCAGCGTTCCCGGGACTAGCGGGGGGGCCCAAGAGACCCAGTACTTC.

With regard to this clonotype: The junction shows a germline mismatch at one end, possibly a read error. This chain connects TRBV5-1 to TRBJ2-3; 7 positions match TRBD1. This CDR3 spans 16 amino acids. The germline V gene encodes CDR1 SGHRS and CDR2 YFSETQ. The CDR3 spells CANSSPRDSGGDTQYF. CDR3 coding DNA: TGCGCCAACAGCTCACCCCGGGACAGTGGTGGAGATACGCAGTATTTT.

This clonotype was recorded a few times. The chain recombines TRBV6-6 with TRBJ1-5; D ambiguous. Trimming left V 6 bases short and J 5 bases short, with 11 bases between. Looked up from germline, CDR1 is MNHNY and CDR2 is SVGAGI (reference sequence). The CDR3 totals 13 residues. This CDR3 reads CASSSNSHQPQHF. The DNA of the CDR3 is TGTGCCAGCAGCTCAAATTCACATCAGCCCCAGCATTTT.

This chain uses TRBV28 with TRBJ2-5; D gene unclear. The CDR3 loop spans 11 amino acids. Germline V gene data show CDR1 as MDHEN and CDR2 as SYDVKM. V lost 3 bases and J lost 11, with 10 bases in between. In DNA form, the CDR3 reads TGTGCCAGCAGTTTGAATTACGGGCAGTACTTC. Its translation: CASSLNYGQYF.

This clonotype was detected only once. Relative to the germline gene, one junction end is altered; a read error may explain this. The rearrangement links TRBV2 to TRBJ1-3; D not resolved. The CDR3 length is 13 residues. CDR1 SNHLY and CDR2 FYNNEI come from the germline V gene. The CDR3 region has the DNA TGTGCCAGCAGTCTTGCTCCTGGATACACCATATATTTT. It is translated as CASSLAPGYTIYF.

The sample holds a few counts of this clonotype. CDR3 protein: CASSYSGSSGNTIYF. DNA of the CDR3: TGTGCCAGCAGTTATTCCGGTTCCTCTGGAAACACCATATATTTT. J is TRBJ1-3 and V is TRBV6-5; D unclear. CDR1 is MNHEY and CDR2 is SVGAGI in the germline V gene. With 3 bases removed from V and 0 bases from J, the gap between germline ends came to 9 bases. The CDR3 is 15 residues long.

This clonotype was observed a handful of times. The chain has TRBV9 and TRBJ1-5; 8 nucleotides match TRBD1. CDR3 length equals 14 residues. The V gene end was trimmed by 4 bases and the J gene end by 15 bases; junction bases not matched to a gene: 15. CDR1 and CDR2 from the germline V gene are SGDLS and YYNGEE. CDR3 in DNA: TGTGCCAGCAGCCCAAGTGGACAGGGTGACAGTCCGCATTTT. It encodes CASSPSGQGDSPHF.

V usage is TRBV20-1 and J usage is TRBJ2-5; a possible D gene is TRBD2 (6 bases). This CDR3 has 14 residues. Germline lookup yields CDR1 DFQATT and CDR2 SNEGSKA (reference sequence). Trimming took 6 bases from V and 3 from J, leaving 17 bases between them. DNA of the CDR3: TGCAGTGCCCGAGGCGCAGGGAGGAAAGAGACCCAGTACTTC. Amino acids: CSARGAGRKETQYF.